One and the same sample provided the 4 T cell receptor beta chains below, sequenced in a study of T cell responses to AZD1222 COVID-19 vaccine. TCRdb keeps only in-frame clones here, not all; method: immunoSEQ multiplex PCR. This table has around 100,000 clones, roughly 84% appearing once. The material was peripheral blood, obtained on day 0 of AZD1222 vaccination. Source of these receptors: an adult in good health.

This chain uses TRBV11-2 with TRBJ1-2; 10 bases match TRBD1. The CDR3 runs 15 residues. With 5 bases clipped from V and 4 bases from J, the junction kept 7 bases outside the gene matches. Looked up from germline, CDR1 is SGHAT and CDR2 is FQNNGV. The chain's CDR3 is CASSPRQGAVYGYTF. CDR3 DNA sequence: TGTGCCAGCAGCCCTAGACAGGGGGCGGTCTATGGCTACACCTTC.

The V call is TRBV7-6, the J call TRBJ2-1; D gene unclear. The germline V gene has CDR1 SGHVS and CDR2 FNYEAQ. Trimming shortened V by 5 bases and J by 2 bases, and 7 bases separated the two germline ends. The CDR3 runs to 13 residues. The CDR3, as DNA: TGTGCCAGCAGCCCCGGCCCCTACAATGAGCAGTTCTTC. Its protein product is CASSPGPYNEQFF. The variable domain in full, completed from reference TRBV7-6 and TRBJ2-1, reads GAGVSQSPRYKVTKRGQDVALRCDPISGHVSLYWYRQALGQGPEFLTYFNYEAQQDKSGLPNDRFSAERPEGSISTLTIQRTEQRDSAMYRCASSPGPYNEQFFGPGTRLTVL.

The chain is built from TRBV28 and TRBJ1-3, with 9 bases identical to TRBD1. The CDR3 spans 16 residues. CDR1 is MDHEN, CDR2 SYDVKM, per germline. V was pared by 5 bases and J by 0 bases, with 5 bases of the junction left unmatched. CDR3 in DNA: TGTGCCAGCAGTCTTGGACAGGGGTTCTCTGGAAACACCATATATTTT. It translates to CASSLGQGFSGNTIYF.

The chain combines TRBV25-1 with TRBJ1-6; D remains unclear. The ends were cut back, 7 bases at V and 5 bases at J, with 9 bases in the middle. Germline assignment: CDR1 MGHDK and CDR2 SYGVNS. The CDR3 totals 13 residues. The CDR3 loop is CASKGIDNSPLHF. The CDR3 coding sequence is TGTGCCAGCAAAGGGATCGATAATTCACCCCTCCACTTT.